Below are 6 T cell receptor beta chains sequenced from a single sample in a study of T-cell reconstitution after alpha-beta-depleted transplantation in children. As it was prepared, the TCRbeta library received unique molecular identifiers. TCRdb called the PCR reads again in MiXCR, with one record for every CDR3 protein. The data contain 490,000 or so distinct CDR3 sequences, about an eighth of them seen just once; the ten biggest clones take up around 5.6%. Material: PBMCs from the stem cell graft donor, obtained from the stem cell graft. The receptor set was obtained from a human donor who donated a stem cell graft to a child with combined immunodeficiency.

J is TRBJ1-3 and V is TRBV18; TRBD1 might be the D (6 bases). The CDR3 has 16 amino acids. V was shortened by 2 bases and J by 2 bases, with 13 bases between the two germline ends. Germline CDR1 KGHSH, CDR2 LQKENI. The CDR3: CASSPALGGPGNTIYF. The DNA of the CDR3 is TGTGCCAGCTCACCAGCCTTAGGGGGGCCTGGAAACACCATATATTTT.

At least ten counts were recorded for this clonotype. The V call is TRBV5-1, the J call TRBJ1-1; D ambiguous. The germline V and J ends were trimmed by 6 bases and 6 bases, with 9 bases remaining between them. The germline V gene has CDR1 SGHRS and CDR2 YFSETQ. CDR3 length: 11 amino acids. For the CDR3, the DNA is TGCGCCAGCAAAGGTATGGCTGAAGCTTTCTTT. Residues: CASKGMAEAFF.

The CDR3 DNA sequence: TGTGCCAGCAGCGCTAAGGTCCCTCCGGAAGGGACCCAGTACTTC. It yields the protein CASSAKVPPEGTQYF. The chain joins TRBV6-1 to TRBJ2-5; D unclear. CDR3 length: 15 amino acids. With 6 bases removed from V and 7 bases from J, the gap between germline ends came to 21 bases. The germline CDR1 and CDR2 sequences are MNHNS and SASEGT.

This chain joins TRBV7-9 and TRBJ1-6; D remains unclear. Trimming removed 0 bases at V and 6 bases at J, with 6 bases between. Germline CDR1 is SEHNR and CDR2 is FQNEAQ (reference sequence). The CDR3 loop spans 14 amino acids. The CDR3 coding sequence is TGTGCCAGCAGCTTAGCGCACAGTAATTCACCCCTCCACTTT. Protein sequence: CASSLAHSNSPLHF.

This clonotype was counted ten times or more. The chain links TRBV3-1 to TRBJ2-7; D gene unclear. The germline V gene has CDR1 LGHDT and CDR2 YNNKEL (reference sequence). This CDR3 contains 16 residues. With 1 base removed from V and 1 base from J, the gap between germline ends came to 14 bases. Here the CDR3 reads CASSQGVAVKSYEQYF. In DNA form, the CDR3 reads TGTGCCAGCAGCCAAGGTGTTGCGGTCAAATCCTACGAGCAGTACTTC.

There are many counts of this clonotype. This chain uses TRBV11-1 with TRBJ2-2, with TRBD2 matching over 12 bases. V was clipped by 5 bases and J by 5 bases; unmatched bases: 15. The CDR3 loop spans 19 amino acids. Per the germline V gene, CDR1 is SGHAT and CDR2 is FQDESV (reference sequence). The CDR3 DNA follows: TGTGCCAGCAGCCCTGTTGGTTCTAGCGGGGGGGCCCAGACCGGGGAGCTGTTTTTT. Translation gives CASSPVGSSGGAQTGELFF.